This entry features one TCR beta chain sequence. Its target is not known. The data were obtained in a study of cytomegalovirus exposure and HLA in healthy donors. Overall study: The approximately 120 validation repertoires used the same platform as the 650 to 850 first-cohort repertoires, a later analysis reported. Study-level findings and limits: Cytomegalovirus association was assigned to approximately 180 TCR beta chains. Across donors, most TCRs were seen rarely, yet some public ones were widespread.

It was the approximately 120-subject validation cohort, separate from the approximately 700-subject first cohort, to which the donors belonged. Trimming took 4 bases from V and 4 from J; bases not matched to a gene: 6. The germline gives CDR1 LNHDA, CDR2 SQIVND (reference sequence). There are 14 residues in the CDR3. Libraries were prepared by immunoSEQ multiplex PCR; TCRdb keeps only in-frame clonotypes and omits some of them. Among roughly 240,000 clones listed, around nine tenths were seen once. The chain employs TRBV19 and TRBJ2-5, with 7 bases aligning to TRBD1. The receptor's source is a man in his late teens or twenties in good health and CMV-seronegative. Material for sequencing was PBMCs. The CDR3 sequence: CASSTQGPGETQYF. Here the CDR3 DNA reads TGTGCCAGTAGTACACAGGGGCCGGGAGAGACCCAGTACTTC.